The 11 T cell receptor beta chains reported below all come from one sample, sequenced in a study of cytomegalovirus exposure and HLA in healthy donors. 60 Vbeta and 13 Jbeta primers were used in PCR. The protocol was immunoSEQ multiplex PCR, while the TCRdb copy is restricted to in-frame clones and leaves out a portion. The table records fewer than 150,000 clones, about 80% of them present only once. The sample comprised PBMCs. The receptors originated from a male donor in good health and CMV-seronegative.

This chain uses TRBV5-6 with TRBJ2-4; 10 nucleotides agree with TRBD1. From germline, CDR1 is SGHDT and CDR2 YYEEEE. V lost 4 bases, J lost 6 bases, and 10 bases stayed unmatched. This CDR3 has 16 amino acids. CDR3 sequence: CASSHPGTGVSNIQYF. As DNA, the CDR3 is TGTGCCAGCAGCCACCCCGGGACAGGGGTTTCAAACATTCAGTACTTC.

This sequence joins TRBV7-2 and TRBJ2-7; 8 nucleotides align to TRBD1. J gave up 0 bases and V 5 bases, and 9 bases lay outside the gene matches. Germline CDR1 reads SGHTA; CDR2 reads FQGNSA. This CDR3 comprises 16 residues. In DNA form, the CDR3 reads TGTGCCAGCAGCAAACTACCGCAGGGGGCCTCCTACGAGCAGTACTTC. The encoded protein is CASSKLPQGASYEQYF.

CDR3: CASSWGGRTEAFF. The DNA for the CDR3 is TGTGCCAGCAGTTGGGGGGGCAGGACTGAAGCTTTCTTT. V and J are TRBV28 and TRBJ1-1; weak D call: TRBD1 (6 bases). The CDR3 sequence is 13 residues long. V dropped 4 bases and J dropped 5 bases, with 11 bases sitting between them. Germline V lookup: CDR1 MDHEN, CDR2 SYDVKM.

This clone was detected only a few times. J is TRBJ1-4 and V is TRBV2, with unresolved D. CDR3 length: 13 amino acids. The germline V and J ends were trimmed by 7 bases and 4 bases, with 10 bases remaining between them. Germline V gene sequence: CDR1 SNHLY, CDR2 FYNNEI. The CDR3 spells CASKRQVNEKLFF. As DNA, the CDR3 is TGTGCCAGCAAACGGCAGGTTAATGAAAAACTGTTTTTT.

This clone was detected only once. The genes are TRBV29-1 and TRBJ2-3; D possibly corresponds to TRBD2 (6 bases). V lost 4 bases and J 0 bases, leaving 14 bases between the germline ends. This CDR3 spans 15 amino acids. Germline-derived CDR1 and CDR2 are SQVTM and ANQGSEA. CDR3 sequence (DNA): TGCAGCGTTGTCCCGGCGGGATGGAGCACAGATACGCAGTATTTT. Encoded protein: CSVVPAGWSTDTQYF.

V is TRBV7-2 and J is TRBJ1-1; 9 nucleotides agree with TRBD1. After removal of 3 bases from V and 11 bases from J, the junction contained 4 bases not matched to a gene. The CDR3 sequence is 12 residues long. CDR1 SGHTA and CDR2 FQGNSA come from the germline V gene. DNA for the CDR3: TGTGCCAGCAGCTTTGGACAGGGGCGGGCTTTCTTT. Protein sequence: CASSFGQGRAFF.

The rearrangement joins TRBV19 to TRBJ1-2; 7 nucleotides align to TRBD1. V was pared by 7 bases and J by 3 bases, with 8 bases of the junction left unmatched. The CDR3 sequence is 14 residues long. CDR1 LNHDA and CDR2 SQIVND come from the germline V gene (reference sequence). For the CDR3, the DNA is TGTGCCAGTACCGAAATAACAGGGGACTATGGCTACACCTTC. Translation: CASTEITGDYGYTF.

The chain carries TRBV5-6 and TRBJ1-5, with D maybe TRBD1 (5 bases). Trimming cost V 0 bases and J 7 bases, with 8 bases left between them. Germline assignment: CDR1 SGHDT and CDR2 YYEEEE. The CDR3 has 13 amino acids. The CDR3 DNA sequence: TGTGCCAGCAGCTTGGGGGGCCGACAGCCCCAGCATTTT. Protein product: CASSLGGRQPQHF.

This clone was recorded a few times. V is TRBV9 and J is TRBJ1-6; D ambiguous. The CDR3 sequence is 15 residues long. Deletions cut 5 bases from V and 5 bases from J, with 14 bases between. CDR1 and CDR2 from the germline V gene are SGDLS and YYNGEE. CDR3 sequence: CASRAAEGNNSPLHF. DNA of the CDR3: TGTGCCAGCAGAGCCGCAGAGGGAAATAATTCACCCCTCCACTTT.

The chain couples TRBV7-9 to TRBJ1-5, with D maybe TRBD1 (5 bases). V was pared by 4 bases and J by 7 bases, with 8 bases between. The germline gives CDR1 SEHNR, CDR2 FQNEAQ (reference sequence). CDR3 length: 12 residues. CDR3 sequence (DNA): TGTGCCAGCAGCTCAGGGATGCAGCCCCAGCATTTT. This encodes CASSSGMQPQHF.

The chain joins TRBV6-6 to TRBJ1-1; D is ambiguous. V was trimmed by 0 bases and J by 5 bases, leaving 13 bases between them. This CDR3 spans 15 amino acids. Germline values: CDR1 MNHNY, CDR2 SVGAGI (reference sequence). CDR3 nucleotides: TGTGCCAGCAGTTACTCGTCTCGGGGTTCGACTGAAGCTTTCTTT. Amino acids: CASSYSSRGSTEAFF.